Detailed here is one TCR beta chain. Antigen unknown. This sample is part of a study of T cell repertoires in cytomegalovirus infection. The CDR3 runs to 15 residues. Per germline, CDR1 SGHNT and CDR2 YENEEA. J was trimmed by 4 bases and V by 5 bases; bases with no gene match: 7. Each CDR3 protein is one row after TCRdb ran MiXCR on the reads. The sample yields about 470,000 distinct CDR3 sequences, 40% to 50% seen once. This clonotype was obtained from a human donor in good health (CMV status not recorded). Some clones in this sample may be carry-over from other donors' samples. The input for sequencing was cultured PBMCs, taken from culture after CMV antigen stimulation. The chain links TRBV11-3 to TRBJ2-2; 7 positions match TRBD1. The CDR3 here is CASSKGGQRTGELFF. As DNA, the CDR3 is TGTGCCAGCAGCAAAGGGGGACAGCGCACCGGGGAGCTGTTTTTT.